A single sample is the source of the 9 T cell receptor beta chains below, sequenced in a study of cytomegalovirus exposure and HLA in healthy donors. The primer mix had 60 Vbeta and 13 Jbeta primers. Generated by immunoSEQ multiplex PCR, the TCRdb table keeps only in-frame clones and is missing some. This sample has about 120,000 clones, with more than 15% found just once. What was sequenced was PBMCs. These receptors came from a female donor in good health and CMV-seropositive.

The chain's CDR3 is CASWGTLQAFF. The CDR3 DNA reads TGTGCCAGCTGGGGCACACTTCAAGCTTTCTTT. The J gene is TRBJ1-1, the V gene TRBV6-1; TRBD1 might be the D (5 bases). Looked up from germline, CDR1 is MNHNS and CDR2 is SASEGT. This CDR3 spans 11 amino acids. V lost 8 bases and J lost 9, with 13 bases in between.

This chain links TRBV9 with TRBJ2-7; 8 positions match TRBD2. With 5 bases clipped from V and 4 bases from J, the junction kept 11 bases outside the gene matches. Germline CDR1 and CDR2: SGDLS and YYNGEE. This CDR3 is 15 amino acids long. CDR3 DNA sequence: TGTGCCAGCAGTCCCCGAGCGGGAGTAGAATACGAGCAGTACTTC. This sequence encodes CASSPRAGVEYEQYF.

The rearrangement links TRBV19 to TRBJ2-3, with a weak D call TRBD2 (6 bases). Germline values: CDR1 LNHDA, CDR2 SQIVND (reference sequence). V gave up 3 bases and J gave up 0 bases, with 10 bases separating them. The CDR3 spans 15 residues. The CDR3 region is CASSMRDPSTDTQYF. The CDR3 bases are TGTGCCAGTAGTATGCGGGATCCTAGCACAGATACGCAGTATTTT.

This clone was observed a few times. The CDR3 is CASSINGNSYEQYF. CDR3 nucleotide sequence: TGTGCCAGTAGTATTAACGGGAACTCCTACGAGCAGTACTTC. V is TRBV19 and J is TRBJ2-7, with a tentative D call TRBD2 (5 bases). The CDR3 spans 14 residues. The V and J ends lost 3 bases and 0 bases respectively, with 9 bases between them. The germline gives CDR1 LNHDA, CDR2 SQIVND (reference sequence).

The chain couples TRBV2 to TRBJ1-4; maybe TRBD1 (6 bases). In germline, CDR1 is SNHLY, CDR2 FYNNEI. Trimming shortened V by 5 bases and J by 5 bases, and 9 bases separated the two germline ends. The CDR3 extends over 13 amino acids. The DNA of the CDR3 is TGTGCCAGCAGTTTGGGACAAAATGAAAAACTGTTTTTT. Amino acid sequence: CASSLGQNEKLFF.

This clone has just a few counts. This sequence joins TRBV28 and TRBJ2-7; 11 bases agree with TRBD2. Germline lookup yields CDR1 MDHEN and CDR2 SYDVKM. J was trimmed by 0 bases and V by 6 bases; bases with no gene match: 4. The CDR3 length is 15 residues. This chain's CDR3 is CASSRGLADSYEQYF. CDR3 nucleotide sequence: TGTGCCAGCAGCCGGGGACTAGCGGACTCCTACGAGCAGTACTTC.

This clone was seen more than once but under ten times. This chain joins TRBV18 and TRBJ1-1; D might be TRBD1 (6 bases). This CDR3 is 16 amino acids long. Germline V gene data show CDR1 as KGHSH and CDR2 as LQKENI. Trimming stripped 3 bases from V and 3 bases from J, with 17 bases between. CDR3 coding DNA: TGTGCCAGCTCACCCCTAAGGGGGGGGCAGGACACTGAAGCTTTCTTT. As protein: CASSPLRGGQDTEAFF.

The V call is TRBV29-1, the J call TRBJ2-3; 12 positions agree with TRBD2. The CDR3 is made up of 17 amino acids. The junction had 14 bases not matched to a gene; V was cut back by 7 bases and J by 3 bases. CDR1 and CDR2 from the germline V gene are SQVTM and ANQGSEA. The DNA of the CDR3 is TGCAGCGGACGGACTAGCGGGACTTTCGGGGGGACAGATACGCAGTATTTT. This encodes CSGRTSGTFGGTDTQYF.

This clone has just a few counts. V gene TRBV9 combines with J gene TRBJ2-7; 9 bases line up with TRBD2. The CDR3 is 15 residues long. From germline, CDR1 is SGDLS and CDR2 YYNGEE. Losses at the gene ends were 0 bases for V and 2 bases for J; bases not matched to a gene: 3. CDR3 amino acids: CASSVALAGPYEQYF. The CDR3 DNA sequence: TGTGCCAGCAGCGTAGCCCTAGCGGGGCCCTACGAGCAGTACTTC.